This T cell receptor beta chain was identified in a study of blood T cell repertoires in COVID-19. For the study at large: Sites in the United States, Italy and Spain provided acute and convalescent COVID-19 samples. T cells, B-cell-depleted T cells, or PBMCs provided the cDNA or gDNA that served as material.

V lost 5 bases to trimming and J lost 4 bases; unmatched junction nucleotides: 7. CDR3 length: 15 amino acids. Germline-derived CDR1 and CDR2 are SNHLY and FYNNEI. During active infection, Seattle patients enrolled and were then monitored through disease. Source study methods: From reference gene primer amplification, estimates of nucleated cell counts were derived. Using immunoSEQ multiplex PCR, the repertoire was profiled, and TCRdb retains in-frame clones only, with some absent. V, J and clone size are those of that table, while D and trimming were read from the DNA. The sample holds 200,000 to 300,000 clones, approximately 85% seen once.

The sequence came from a woman aged 80 or older with COVID-19, enrolled during active disease. The chain has TRBV2 and TRBJ1-3; 8 nucleotides line up with TRBD1. Sequenced material: peripheral blood. The CDR3 coding sequence is TGTGCCAGCAGTAAGGACAGGGACAGGGGAAACACCATATATTTT. Residues: CASSKDRDRGNTIYF.